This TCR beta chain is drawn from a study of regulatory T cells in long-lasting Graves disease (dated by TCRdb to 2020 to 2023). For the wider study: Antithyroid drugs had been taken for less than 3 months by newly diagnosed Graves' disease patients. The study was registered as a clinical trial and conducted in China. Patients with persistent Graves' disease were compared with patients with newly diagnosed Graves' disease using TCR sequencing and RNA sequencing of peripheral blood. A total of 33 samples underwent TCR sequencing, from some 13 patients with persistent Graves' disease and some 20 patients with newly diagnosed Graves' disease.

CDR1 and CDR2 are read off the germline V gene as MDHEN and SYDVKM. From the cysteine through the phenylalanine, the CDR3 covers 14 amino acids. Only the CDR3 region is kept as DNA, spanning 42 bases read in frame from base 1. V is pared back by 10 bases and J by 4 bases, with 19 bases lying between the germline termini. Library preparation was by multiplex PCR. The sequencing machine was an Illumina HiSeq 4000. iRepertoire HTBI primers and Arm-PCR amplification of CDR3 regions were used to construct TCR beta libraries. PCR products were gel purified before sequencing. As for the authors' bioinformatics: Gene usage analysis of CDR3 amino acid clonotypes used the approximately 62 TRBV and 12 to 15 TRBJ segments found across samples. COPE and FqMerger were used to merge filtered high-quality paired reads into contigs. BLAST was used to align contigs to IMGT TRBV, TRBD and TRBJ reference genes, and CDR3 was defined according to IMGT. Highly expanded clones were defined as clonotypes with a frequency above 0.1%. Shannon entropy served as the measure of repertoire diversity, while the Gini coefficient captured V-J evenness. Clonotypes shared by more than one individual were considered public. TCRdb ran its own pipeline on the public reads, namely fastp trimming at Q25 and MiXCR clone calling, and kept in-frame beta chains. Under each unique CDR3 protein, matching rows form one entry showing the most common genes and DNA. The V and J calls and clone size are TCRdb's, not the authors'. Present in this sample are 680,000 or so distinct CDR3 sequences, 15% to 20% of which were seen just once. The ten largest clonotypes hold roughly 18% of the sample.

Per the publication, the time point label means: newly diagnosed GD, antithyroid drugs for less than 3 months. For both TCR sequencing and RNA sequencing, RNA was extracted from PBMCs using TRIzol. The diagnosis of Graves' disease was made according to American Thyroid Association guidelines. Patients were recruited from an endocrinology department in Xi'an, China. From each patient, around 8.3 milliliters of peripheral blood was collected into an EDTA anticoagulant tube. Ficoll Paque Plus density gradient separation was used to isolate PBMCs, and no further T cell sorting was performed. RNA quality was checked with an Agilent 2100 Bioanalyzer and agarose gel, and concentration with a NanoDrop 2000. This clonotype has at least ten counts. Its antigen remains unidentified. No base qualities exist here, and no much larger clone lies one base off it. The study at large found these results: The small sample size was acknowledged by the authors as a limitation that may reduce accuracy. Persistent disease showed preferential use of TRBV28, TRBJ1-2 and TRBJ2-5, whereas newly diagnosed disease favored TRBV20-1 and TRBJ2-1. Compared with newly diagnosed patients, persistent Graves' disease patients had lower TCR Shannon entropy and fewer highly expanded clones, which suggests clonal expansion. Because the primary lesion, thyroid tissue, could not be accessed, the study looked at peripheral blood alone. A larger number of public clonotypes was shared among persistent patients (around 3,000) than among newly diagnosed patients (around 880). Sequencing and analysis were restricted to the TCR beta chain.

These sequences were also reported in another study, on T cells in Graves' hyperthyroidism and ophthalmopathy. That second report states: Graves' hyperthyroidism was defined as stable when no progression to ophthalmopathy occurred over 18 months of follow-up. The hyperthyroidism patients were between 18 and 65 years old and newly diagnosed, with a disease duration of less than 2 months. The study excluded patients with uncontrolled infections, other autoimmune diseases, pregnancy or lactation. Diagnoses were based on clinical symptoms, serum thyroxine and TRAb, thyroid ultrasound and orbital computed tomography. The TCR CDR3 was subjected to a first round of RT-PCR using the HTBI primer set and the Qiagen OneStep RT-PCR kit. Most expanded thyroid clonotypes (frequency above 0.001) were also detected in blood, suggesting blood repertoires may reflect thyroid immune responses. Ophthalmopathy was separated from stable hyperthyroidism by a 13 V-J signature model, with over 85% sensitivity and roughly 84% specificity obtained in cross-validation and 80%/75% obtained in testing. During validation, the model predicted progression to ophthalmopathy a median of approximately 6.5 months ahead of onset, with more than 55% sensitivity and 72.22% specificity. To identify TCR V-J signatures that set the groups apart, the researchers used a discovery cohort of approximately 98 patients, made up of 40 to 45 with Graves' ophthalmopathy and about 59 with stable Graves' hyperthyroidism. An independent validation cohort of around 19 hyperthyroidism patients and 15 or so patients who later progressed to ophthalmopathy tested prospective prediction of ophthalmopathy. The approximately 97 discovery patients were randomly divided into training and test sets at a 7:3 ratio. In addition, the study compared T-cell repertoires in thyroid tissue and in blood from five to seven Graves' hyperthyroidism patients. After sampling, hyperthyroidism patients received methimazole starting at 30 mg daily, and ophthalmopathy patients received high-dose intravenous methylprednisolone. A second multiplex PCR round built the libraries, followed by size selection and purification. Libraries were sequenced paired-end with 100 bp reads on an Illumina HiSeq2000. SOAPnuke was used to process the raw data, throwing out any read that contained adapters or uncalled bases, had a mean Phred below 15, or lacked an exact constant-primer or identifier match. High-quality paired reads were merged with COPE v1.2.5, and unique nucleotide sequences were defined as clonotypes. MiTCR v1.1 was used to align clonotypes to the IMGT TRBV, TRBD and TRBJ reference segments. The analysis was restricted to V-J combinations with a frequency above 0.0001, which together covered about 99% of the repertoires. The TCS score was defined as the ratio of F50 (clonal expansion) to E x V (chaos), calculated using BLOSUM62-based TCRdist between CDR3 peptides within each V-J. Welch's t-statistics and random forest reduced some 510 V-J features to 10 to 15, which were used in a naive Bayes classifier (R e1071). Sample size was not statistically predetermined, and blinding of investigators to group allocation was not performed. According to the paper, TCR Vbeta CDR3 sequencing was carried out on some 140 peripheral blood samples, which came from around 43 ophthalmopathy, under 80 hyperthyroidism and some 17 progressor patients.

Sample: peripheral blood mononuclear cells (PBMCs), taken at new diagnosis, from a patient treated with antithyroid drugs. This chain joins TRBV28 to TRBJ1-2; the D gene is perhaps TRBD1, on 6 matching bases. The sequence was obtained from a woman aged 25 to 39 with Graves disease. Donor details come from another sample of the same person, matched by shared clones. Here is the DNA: TGTGCCACTCACCGCAGGGACACCTTCTATGGCTACACCTTC. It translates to CATHRRDTFYGYTF.